The sequence of this TCR beta chain was determined in a study of early T cells in non-severe SARS-CoV-2 infection. Study-wide results and caveats: Clonotype matching in VDJdb favored anti-spike CD8 responses and did not capture private and CD4 specificities.

This clonotype has only a few counts. Its target is unknown. The junction shows a germline mismatch at one end, possibly a read error. Each CDR3 protein is one row after TCRdb ran MiXCR on the 5' RACE reads. This table has about 81,000 distinct CDR3 sequences, about 6% appearing once. The CDR3 length is 16 residues. Per germline, CDR1 SGHAT and CDR2 FQNNGV. The TCR sequence derives from an adult who was a healthcare worker with PCR-confirmed SARS-CoV-2 infection or an uninfected control (not recorded which). The V call is TRBV11-2, the J call TRBJ2-2; 11 bases fit TRBD1. The specimen was whole blood. The CDR3 sequence is CASSAGTGGSAGKLFF. For the CDR3, the DNA is TGTGCCAGCAGTGCCGGGACAGGGGGGAGTGCCGGGAAGCTGTTTTTT.